This T cell receptor beta chain was profiled in a study of T cells in Graves' hyperthyroidism and ophthalmopathy. This CDR3 is 13 amino acids long. Losses at the gene ends were 4 bases for V and 4 bases for J; bases not matched to a gene: 2. Germline V CDR1 and CDR2: SNHLY, FYNNEI. Researchers amplified the TCR beta CDR3 regions from RNA transcripts. First-round RT-PCR with HTBI primers amplified the TCR CDR3 region. TCRdb reanalysed the multiplex PCR reads using MiXCR and keeps one entry per CDR3 protein. The table has roughly 420,000 distinct CDR3 sequences, 15% to 17% seen once. Whole-study findings and limits: For ophthalmopathy, model prediction preceded onset by a median around six months. Among clonotypes expanded in thyroid above 0.001, most were also found in blood.

Each 10 ml fresh peripheral blood draw supplied the PBMCs. This clonotype was seen at least ten times. Antigen specificity is unknown. The specimen was blood. This TCR was recovered from a woman aged 18-29 years with Graves' hyperthyroidism. This chain links TRBV2 with TRBJ2-3; 7 bases agree with TRBD2. The CDR3 DNA reads as TGTGCCAGCAGTGCGGCGGGGGCAGATACGCAGTATTTT. The encoded protein is CASSAAGADTQYF.